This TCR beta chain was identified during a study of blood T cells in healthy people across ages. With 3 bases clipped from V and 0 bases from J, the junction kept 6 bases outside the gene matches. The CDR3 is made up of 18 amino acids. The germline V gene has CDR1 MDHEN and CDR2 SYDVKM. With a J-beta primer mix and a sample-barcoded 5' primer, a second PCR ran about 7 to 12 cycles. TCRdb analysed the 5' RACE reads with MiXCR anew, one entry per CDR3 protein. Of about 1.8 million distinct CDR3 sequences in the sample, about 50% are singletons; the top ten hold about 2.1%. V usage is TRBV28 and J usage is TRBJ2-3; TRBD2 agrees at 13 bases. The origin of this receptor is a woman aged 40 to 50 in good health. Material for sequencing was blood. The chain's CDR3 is CASSFPTSGGPSTDTQYF. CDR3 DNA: TGTGCCAGCAGTTTTCCGACTAGCGGGGGGCCAAGCACAGATACGCAGTATTTT. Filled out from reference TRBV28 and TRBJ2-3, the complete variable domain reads DVKVTQSSRYLVKRTGEKVFLECVQDMDHENMFWYRQDPGLGLRLIYFSYDVKMKEKGDIPEGYSVSREKKERFSLILESASTNQTSMYLCASSFPTSGGPSTDTQYFGPGTRLTVL.